Reported below is one TCR beta chain. Data came from immunoSEQ multiplex PCR; TCRdb stores just in-frame clones and leaves some out. The sample carries 55,000 to 80,000 clones, 84% recorded once. This specimen comes from a study of OX40 agonist ivuxolimab in advanced cancers. Enrollment shut out patients with autoimmune disease history or systemic immunosuppression. The TCR comes from an adult with an advanced solid tumor such as melanoma, head and neck, liver or kidney cancer. The input for sequencing was CD4+ or CD8+ T cells sorted from blood, taken in a trial of the OX40 agonist ivuxolimab.

The CDR3 region has the DNA TGTGCCAGCGGAGGCGGCGGGAGAAATGAGCAGTTCTTC. It codes for CASGGGGRNEQFF. The rearrangement links TRBV28 to TRBJ2-1, with TRBD2 matching 7 bases. V was pared by 8 bases and J by 7 bases, with 8 bases of the junction left unmatched. The CDR3 sequence is 13 residues long. Germline lookup yields CDR1 MDHEN and CDR2 SYDVKM.